A single sample gave rise to the 9 T cell receptor beta chains below, sequenced in a study of technical replicates of blood from a few donors. This table comes from immunoSEQ multiplex PCR, and its TCRdb copy is limited to in-frame clones, with some not included. The repertoire holds approximately 75,000 clones, with roughly 92% as singletons. Sample: T cells isolated from PBMCs. The source is a human donor in good health.

The chain couples TRBV4-2 to TRBJ2-3; TRBD2 aligns across 10 bases. This CDR3 is built from 18 residues. In germline, CDR1 is LGHNA, CDR2 YNFKEQ. The V segment lost 1 base and the J segment 4 bases; nucleotides outside the gene matches: 11. CDR3 sequence (DNA): TGTGCCAGCAGCCAAGTGTCACTAGCGGGAATCGGAGCAGATACGCAGTATTTT. Translating gives CASSQVSLAGIGADTQYF.

The V gene is TRBV9, the J gene TRBJ2-1, with 10 positions matching TRBD2. CDR1 is SGDLS and CDR2 is YYNGEE in the germline V gene. This CDR3 has 15 amino acids. V lost 4 bases and J lost 5; bases outside the gene matches: 6. The CDR3 spells CASSYSGRPDNEQFF. The CDR3 nucleotides read TGTGCCAGCAGCTATAGCGGGAGGCCCGACAATGAGCAGTTCTTC.

The chain combines TRBV6-5 with TRBJ2-1; unclear D gene. The CDR3 covers 15 residues. V lost 6 bases and J 3 bases, leaving 15 bases between the germline ends. Per germline, CDR1 MNHEY and CDR2 SVGAGI. The CDR3 spells CASRDSLSLYNEQFF. For the CDR3, the DNA is TGTGCCAGCAGGGATAGCCTGTCCCTCTACAATGAGCAGTTCTTC.

This clone appeared a few times. The chain has TRBV7-3 and TRBJ2-2, with D possibly being TRBD1 (8 bases). Between the trimmed V and J ends, which lost 5 bases and 3 bases, there was a span of 13 bases. This CDR3 is 15 amino acids long. The germline CDR1 and CDR2 sequences are SGHTA and FQGTGA. The CDR3 reads CASSKQGGDTGELFF. As DNA, the CDR3 is TGTGCCAGCAGCAAACAGGGGGGGGACACCGGGGAGCTGTTTTTT. Combining the CDR3 with reference TRBV7-3 and TRBJ2-2 gives the whole variable domain GAGVSQTPSNKVTEKGKYVELRCDPISGHTALYWYRQSLGQGPEFLIYFQGTGAADDSGLPNDRFFAVRPEGSVSTLKIQRTERGDSAVYLCASSKQGGDTGELFFGEGSRLTVL.

The CDR3 is CASSSRAGYTDTQYF. CDR3 DNA sequence: TGTGCCAGCAGCTCTCGAGCGGGATACACAGATACGCAGTATTTT. The chain employs TRBV7-9 and TRBJ2-3, with 7 positions matching TRBD2. The CDR3 loop spans 15 amino acids. Losses at the gene ends were 4 bases for V and 2 bases for J; bases not matched to a gene: 6. Germline lookup yields CDR1 SEHNR and CDR2 FQNEAQ (reference sequence).

This chain connects TRBV6-4 to TRBJ1-1; no firm D call. There are 13 residues in the CDR3. Trimming shortened V by 5 bases and J by 1 base, and 8 bases separated the two germline ends. Germline CDR1 and CDR2: MRHNA and SNTAGT. CDR3 in amino acids: CASSQTQNTEAFF. The CDR3 DNA sequence: TGTGCCAGCAGTCAGACACAGAACACTGAAGCTTTCTTT.

The V gene is TRBV14, the J gene TRBJ2-7; possible D gene TRBD2, 6 bases. This CDR3 has 16 amino acids. Germline-derived CDR1 and CDR2 are SGHDN and FVKESK. V gave up 2 bases and J gave up 5 bases, with 19 bases separating them. Here the CDR3 DNA reads TGTGCCAGCAGCCAATTCTTCCTGCGGGAAGGTGACGAGCAGTACTTC. Translated: CASSQFFLREGDEQYF.

The chain has TRBV28 and TRBJ2-1; 7 nucleotides align to TRBD2. The CDR3 is 13 residues long. V was pared by 6 bases and J by 7 bases, with 6 bases of the junction left unmatched. Per the germline V gene, CDR1 is MDHEN and CDR2 is SYDVKM. CDR3 DNA sequence: TGTGCCAGCAGATCCGGGGGGAGGAATGAGCAGTTCTTC. Its translation: CASRSGGRNEQFF.

This clone showed up just once. The chain employs TRBV29-1 and TRBJ2-3; tentative D call: TRBD2 (7 bases). Germline CDR1 and CDR2: SQVTM and ANQGSEA. There are 15 residues in the CDR3. Trimming shortened V by 6 bases and J by 2 bases, and 18 bases separated the two germline ends. The CDR3 loop reads CSVWGGSLYTDTQYF. Written as DNA, the CDR3 is TGCAGCGTCTGGGGGGGCTCCCTTTACACAGATACGCAGTATTTT.